The source of this TCR beta chain is a study of blood T cell repertoires in COVID-19. Study at large: The cDNA or gDNA used as material had been derived from T cells, B-cell-depleted T cells, or PBMCs.

This clone was seen only once. Libraries were prepared by immunoSEQ multiplex PCR; TCRdb keeps only in-frame clonotypes and omits some of them. The sample has 150,000 to 190,000 clones; 65% to 85% are singletons. The sample was peripheral blood. This TCR came from a woman aged 80 or over with acute or convalescent COVID-19.

The CDR3 DNA reads TGTGCCAGTAAAGGGGGCTCTTCCCCCGGGGAGCTGTTTTTT. It translates to CASKGGSSPGELFF. The gene calls are TRBV19 and TRBJ2-2, with 7 bases lining up with TRBD1. Germline loops: CDR1 LNHDA, CDR2 SQIVND (reference sequence). V lost 7 bases and J lost 6; bases outside the gene matches: 8. This CDR3 spans 14 amino acids.